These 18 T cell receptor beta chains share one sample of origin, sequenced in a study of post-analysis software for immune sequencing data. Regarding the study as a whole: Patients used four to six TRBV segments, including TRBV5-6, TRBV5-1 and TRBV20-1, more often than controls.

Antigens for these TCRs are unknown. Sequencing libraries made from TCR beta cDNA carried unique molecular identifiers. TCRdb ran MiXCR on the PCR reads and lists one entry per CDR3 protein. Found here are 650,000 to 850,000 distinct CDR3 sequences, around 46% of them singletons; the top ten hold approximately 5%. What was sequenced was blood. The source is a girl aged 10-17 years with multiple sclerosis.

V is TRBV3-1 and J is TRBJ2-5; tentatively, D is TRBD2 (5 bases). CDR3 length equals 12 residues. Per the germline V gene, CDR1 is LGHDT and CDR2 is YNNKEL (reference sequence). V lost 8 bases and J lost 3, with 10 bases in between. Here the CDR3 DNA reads TGTGCCAGCGCAGAGGGTGAAGAGACCCAGTACTTC. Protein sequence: CASAEGEETQYF.

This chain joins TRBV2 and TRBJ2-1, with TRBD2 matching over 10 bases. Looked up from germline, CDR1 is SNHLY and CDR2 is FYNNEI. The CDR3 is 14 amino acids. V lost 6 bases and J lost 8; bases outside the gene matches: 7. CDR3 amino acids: CASSPSGSLYEQFF. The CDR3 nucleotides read TGTGCCAGCAGCCCTAGCGGGAGTCTGTATGAGCAGTTCTTC.

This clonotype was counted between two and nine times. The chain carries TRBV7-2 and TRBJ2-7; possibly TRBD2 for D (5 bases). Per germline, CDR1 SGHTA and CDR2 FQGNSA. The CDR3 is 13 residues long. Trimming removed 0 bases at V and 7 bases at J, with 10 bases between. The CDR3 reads CASSLAGVREQYF. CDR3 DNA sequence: TGTGCCAGCAGCTTAGCGGGAGTGAGGGAGCAGTACTTC.

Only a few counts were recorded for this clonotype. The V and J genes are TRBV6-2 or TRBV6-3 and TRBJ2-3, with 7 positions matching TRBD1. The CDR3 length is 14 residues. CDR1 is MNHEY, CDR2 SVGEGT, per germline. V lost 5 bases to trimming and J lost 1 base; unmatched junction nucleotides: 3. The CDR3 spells CASSATGGTDTQYF. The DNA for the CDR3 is TGTGCCAGCAGTGCCACAGGGGGCACAGATACGCAGTATTTT.

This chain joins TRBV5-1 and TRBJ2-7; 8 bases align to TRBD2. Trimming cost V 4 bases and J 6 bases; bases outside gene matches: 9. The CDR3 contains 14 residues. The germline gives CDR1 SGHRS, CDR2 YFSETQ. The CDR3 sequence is CASSPPRTSSEQYF. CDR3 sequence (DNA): TGCGCCAGCAGCCCGCCGCGGACTAGCTCCGAGCAGTACTTC.

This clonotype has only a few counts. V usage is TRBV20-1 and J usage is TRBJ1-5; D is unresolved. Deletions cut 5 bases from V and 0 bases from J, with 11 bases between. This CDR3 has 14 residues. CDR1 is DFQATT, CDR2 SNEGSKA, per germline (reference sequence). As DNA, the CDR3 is TGCAGTGCTGGGCCGGCAAGTAGCAATCAGCCCCAGCATTTT. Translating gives CSAGPASSNQPQHF.

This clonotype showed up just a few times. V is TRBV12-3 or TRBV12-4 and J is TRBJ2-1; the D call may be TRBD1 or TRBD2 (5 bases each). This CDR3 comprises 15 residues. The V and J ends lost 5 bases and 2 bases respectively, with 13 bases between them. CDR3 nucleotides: TGTGCCAGCAGTCGCACCGGGACCCCCTACAATGAGCAGTTCTTC. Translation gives CASSRTGTPYNEQFF.

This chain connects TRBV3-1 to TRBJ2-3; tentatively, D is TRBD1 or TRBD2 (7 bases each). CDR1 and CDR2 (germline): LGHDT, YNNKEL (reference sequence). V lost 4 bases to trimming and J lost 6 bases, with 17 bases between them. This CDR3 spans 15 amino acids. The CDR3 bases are TGTGCCAGCAGCCGAGCGAGACAGGGAGGGGATACGCAGTATTTT. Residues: CASSRARQGGDTQYF.

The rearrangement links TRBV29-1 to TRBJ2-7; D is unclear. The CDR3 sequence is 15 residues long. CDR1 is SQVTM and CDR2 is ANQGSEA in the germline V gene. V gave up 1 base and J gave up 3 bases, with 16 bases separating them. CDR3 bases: TGCAGCGTTGAAGGAGTAGGGCAAGGAGTCTACGAGCAGTACTTC. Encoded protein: CSVEGVGQGVYEQYF.

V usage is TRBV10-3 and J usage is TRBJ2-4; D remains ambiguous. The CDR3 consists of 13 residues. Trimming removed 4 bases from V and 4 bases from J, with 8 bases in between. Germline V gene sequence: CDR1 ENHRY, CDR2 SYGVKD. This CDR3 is CAISADDKNIQYF. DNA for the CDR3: TGTGCCATCAGTGCCGATGATAAAAACATTCAGTACTTC.

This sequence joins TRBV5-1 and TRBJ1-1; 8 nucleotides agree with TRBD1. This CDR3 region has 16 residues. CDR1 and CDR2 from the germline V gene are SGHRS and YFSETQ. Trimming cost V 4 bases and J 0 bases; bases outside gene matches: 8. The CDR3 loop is CASSPAGGWMNTEAFF. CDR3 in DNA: TGCGCCAGCAGCCCGGCAGGGGGCTGGATGAACACTGAAGCTTTCTTT. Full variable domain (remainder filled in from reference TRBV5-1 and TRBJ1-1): KAGVTQTPRYLIKTRGQQVTLSCSPISGHRSVSWYQQTPGQGLQFLFEYFSETQRNKGNFPGRFSGRQFSNSRSEMNVSTLELGDSALYLCASSPAGGWMNTEAFFGQGTRLTVV.

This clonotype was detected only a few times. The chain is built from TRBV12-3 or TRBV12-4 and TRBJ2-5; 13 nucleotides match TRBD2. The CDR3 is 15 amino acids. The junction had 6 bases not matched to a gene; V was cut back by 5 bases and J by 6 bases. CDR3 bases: TGTGCCAGCAGTCCCGGGACTAGCGGGACAAAGACCCAGTACTTC. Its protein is CASSPGTSGTKTQYF.

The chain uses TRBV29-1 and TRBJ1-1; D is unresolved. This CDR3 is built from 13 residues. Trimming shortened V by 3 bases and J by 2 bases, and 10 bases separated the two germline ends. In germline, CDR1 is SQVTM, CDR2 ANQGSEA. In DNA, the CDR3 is TGCAGCGTTGACTGGGGAAGTAACACTGAAGCTTTCTTT. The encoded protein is CSVDWGSNTEAFF.

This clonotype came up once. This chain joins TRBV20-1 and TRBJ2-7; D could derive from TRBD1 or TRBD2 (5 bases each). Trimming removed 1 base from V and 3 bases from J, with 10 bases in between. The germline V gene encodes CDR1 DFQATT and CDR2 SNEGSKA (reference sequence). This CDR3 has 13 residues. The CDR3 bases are TGCAGTGCTAGAGGGGACCGACTCTACGAGCAGTACTTC. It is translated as CSARGDRLYEQYF.

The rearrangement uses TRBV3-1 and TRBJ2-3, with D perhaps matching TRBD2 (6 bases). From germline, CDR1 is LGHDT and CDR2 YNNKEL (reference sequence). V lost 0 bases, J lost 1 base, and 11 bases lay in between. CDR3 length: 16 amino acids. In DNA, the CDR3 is TGTGCCAGCAGCCAAGAGGGCGGGACGCGCACAGATACGCAGTATTTT. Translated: CASSQEGGTRTDTQYF.

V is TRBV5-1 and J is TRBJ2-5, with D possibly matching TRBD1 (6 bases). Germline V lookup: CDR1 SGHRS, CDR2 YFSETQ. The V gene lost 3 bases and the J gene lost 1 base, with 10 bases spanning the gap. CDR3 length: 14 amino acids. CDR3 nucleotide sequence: TGCGCCAGCAGCTGGGGGCAAATCCAAGAGACCCAGTACTTC. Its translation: CASSWGQIQETQYF.

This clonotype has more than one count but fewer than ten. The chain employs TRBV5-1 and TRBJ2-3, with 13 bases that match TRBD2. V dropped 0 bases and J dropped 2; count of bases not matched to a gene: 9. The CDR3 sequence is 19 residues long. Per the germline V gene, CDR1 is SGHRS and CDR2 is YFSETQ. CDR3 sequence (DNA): TGCGCCAGCAGCTTGGGTGGACTAGCGGGAGCCTCAAACACAGATACGCAGTATTTT. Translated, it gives CASSLGGLAGASNTDTQYF.

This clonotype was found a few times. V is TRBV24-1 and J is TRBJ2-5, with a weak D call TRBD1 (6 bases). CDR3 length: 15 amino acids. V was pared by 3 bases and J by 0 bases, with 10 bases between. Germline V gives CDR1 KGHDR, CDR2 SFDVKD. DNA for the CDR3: TGTGCCACCAGTGATCCCACAGGGTACCAAGAGACCCAGTACTTC. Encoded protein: CATSDPTGYQETQYF.